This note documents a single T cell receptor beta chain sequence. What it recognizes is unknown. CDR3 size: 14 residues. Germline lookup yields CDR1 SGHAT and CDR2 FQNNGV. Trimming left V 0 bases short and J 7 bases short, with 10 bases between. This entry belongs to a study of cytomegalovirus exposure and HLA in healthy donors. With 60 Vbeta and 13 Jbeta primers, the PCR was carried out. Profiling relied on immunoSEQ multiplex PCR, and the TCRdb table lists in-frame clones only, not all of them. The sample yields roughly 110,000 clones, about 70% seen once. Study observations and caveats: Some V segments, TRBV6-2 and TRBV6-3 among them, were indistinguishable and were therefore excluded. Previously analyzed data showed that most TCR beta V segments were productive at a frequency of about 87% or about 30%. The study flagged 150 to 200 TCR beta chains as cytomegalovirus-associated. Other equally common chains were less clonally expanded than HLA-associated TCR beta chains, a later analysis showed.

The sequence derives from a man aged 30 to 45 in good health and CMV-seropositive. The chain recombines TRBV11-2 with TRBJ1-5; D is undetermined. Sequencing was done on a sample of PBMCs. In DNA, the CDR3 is TGTGCCAGCAGCTTAGATTCCCCGGGGCAGCCCCAGCATTTT. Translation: CASSLDSPGQPQHF. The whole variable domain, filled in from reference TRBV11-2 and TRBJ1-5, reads EAGVAQSPRYKIIEKRQSVAFWCNPISGHATLYWYQQILGQGPKLLIQFQNNGVVDDSQLPKDRFSAERLKGVDSTLKIQPAKLEDSAVYLCASSLDSPGQPQHFGDGTRLSIL.